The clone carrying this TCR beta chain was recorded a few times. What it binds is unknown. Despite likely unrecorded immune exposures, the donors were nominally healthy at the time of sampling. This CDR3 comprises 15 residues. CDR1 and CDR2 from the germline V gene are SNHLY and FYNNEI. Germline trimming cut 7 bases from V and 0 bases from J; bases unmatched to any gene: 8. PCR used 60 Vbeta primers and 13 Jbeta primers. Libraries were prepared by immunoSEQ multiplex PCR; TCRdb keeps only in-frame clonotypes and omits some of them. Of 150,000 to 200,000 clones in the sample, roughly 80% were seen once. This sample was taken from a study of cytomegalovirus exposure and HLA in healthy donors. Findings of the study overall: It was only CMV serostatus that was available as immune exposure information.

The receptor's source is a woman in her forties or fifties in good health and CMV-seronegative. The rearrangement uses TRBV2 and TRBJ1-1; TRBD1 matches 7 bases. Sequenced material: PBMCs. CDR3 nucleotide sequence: TGTGCCAGCACTTCCGGTACAGGGGTGAACACTGAAGCTTTCTTT. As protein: CASTSGTGVNTEAFF.